Following are 16 T cell receptor beta chains from one sample sequenced in a study of cytomegalovirus exposure and HLA in healthy donors. Researchers ran the PCR with 60 Vbeta and 13 Jbeta primers. TCRdb's table, derived via immunoSEQ multiplex PCR, lists solely in-frame clones and lacks some. The repertoire has more than 140,000 clones, approximately 80% of them found once; the top ten carry approximately 5.5%. The sequenced sample consisted of PBMCs. The receptors stem from a man aged 30 to 39 in good health and CMV-seropositive.

The V gene is TRBV6-1, the J gene TRBJ2-1, with D possibly being TRBD2 (5 bases). V shed 4 bases and J shed 6 bases, with 16 bases lying between them. The CDR3 spans 15 residues. Germline V gives CDR1 MNHNS, CDR2 SASEGT. CDR3: CASSVTRTGPNEQFF. The CDR3 DNA reads as TGTGCCAGCAGTGTGACCCGGACTGGTCCCAATGAGCAGTTCTTC.

The CDR3 is CASSESQGLAFF. CDR3 nucleotides: TGCGCCAGCAGTGAGTCCCAGGGCTTAGCTTTCTTT. The chain is built from TRBV10-1 and TRBJ1-1; D might be TRBD1 (5 bases). The CDR3 extends over 12 amino acids. The V end was cut by 0 bases, the J end by 10 bases, with 9 bases between. Germline CDR1 and CDR2: WNHNN and SYGVQD (reference sequence).

This chain uses TRBV29-1 with TRBJ2-7; a possible D gene is TRBD1 (5 bases). CDR1 and CDR2 (germline): SQVTM, ANQGSEA. This CDR3 has 12 amino acids. V lost 4 bases to trimming and J lost 0 bases, with 7 bases between them. DNA of the CDR3: TGCAGCGTTGGGGGCTCCTCCTACGAGCAGTACTTC. This sequence encodes CSVGGSSYEQYF.

The chain joins TRBV18 to TRBJ2-1; D is perhaps TRBD1 (5 bases). V was trimmed by 1 base and J by 4 bases, leaving 5 bases between them. CDR3 length equals 13 residues. Germline CDR1 is KGHSH and CDR2 is LQKENI. The CDR3 region is CASSPQGYNEQFF. The CDR3 region has the DNA TGTGCCAGCTCACCACAGGGGTACAATGAGCAGTTCTTC.

The chain couples TRBV13 to TRBJ2-7; D is unclear. CDR3 length: 13 residues. Trimming cost V 4 bases and J 3 bases, with 10 bases left between them. Germline lookup yields CDR1 PRHDT and CDR2 FYEKMQ (reference sequence). The CDR3 is CASSSGLGYEQYF. CDR3 DNA: TGTGCCAGCAGCTCAGGCCTAGGCTACGAGCAGTACTTC.

In the case of this clone: One end of the junction varies from germline; a read error may be responsible. The V and J genes are TRBV7-9 and TRBJ1-4; 10 bases map to TRBD1. CDR1 SEHNR and CDR2 FQNEAQ come from the germline V gene (reference sequence). The CDR3 extends over 14 amino acids. The CDR3 is CSSRYGTGEEKLFF. The DNA of the CDR3 is TGTTCCAGCAGATACGGGACAGGGGAGGAAAAACTGTTTTTT.

This clone was found a few times. This sample includes further DNA sequences coding for the same CDR3. The chain links TRBV6-5 to TRBJ1-1, with a weak D call TRBD1 (5 bases). Germline CDR1 MNHEY, CDR2 SVGAGI. The CDR3 runs 13 residues. With 3 bases removed from V and 1 base from J, the gap between germline ends came to 6 bases. The CDR3 protein is CASSYTGNTEAFF. The CDR3 DNA reads TGTGCCAGCAGTTATACAGGGAACACTGAAGCTTTCTTT.

The chain joins TRBV7-9 to TRBJ1-3, with 7 nucleotides matching TRBD1. V gave up 0 bases and J gave up 2 bases; unmatched junction bases: 1. The CDR3 extends over 15 amino acids. Germline values: CDR1 SEHNR, CDR2 FQNEAQ (reference sequence). CDR3 region: CASSLAQGAGNTIYF. In DNA form, the CDR3 reads TGTGCCAGCAGCTTAGCGCAGGGGGCTGGAAACACCATATATTTT.

This rearrangement joins TRBV5-6 to TRBJ2-7, with TRBD1 matching 9 bases. Germline V gives CDR1 SGHDT, CDR2 YYEEEE. The CDR3 extends over 13 amino acids. Germline trimming cut 4 bases from V and 6 bases from J; bases unmatched to any gene: 5. The CDR3 spells CASSIGQGIEQYF. The CDR3, as DNA: TGTGCCAGCAGCATCGGACAGGGGATCGAGCAGTACTTC.

This chain connects TRBV7-2 to TRBJ1-1; TRBD1 matches 8 bases. The CDR3 extends over 13 amino acids. The germline gives CDR1 SGHTA, CDR2 FQGNSA. CDR3 DNA sequence: TGTGCTTCAGGGGGCCCCCCCGTGACTGAAGCTTTCTTT. It encodes CASGGPPVTEAFF.

This chain joins TRBV7-9 and TRBJ2-3; TRBD2 matches 13 bases. With 5 bases clipped from V and 2 bases from J, the junction kept 4 bases outside the gene matches. The CDR3 has 16 residues. CDR1 SEHNR and CDR2 FQNEAQ come from the germline V gene (reference sequence). The CDR3 protein is CASSVGLAGDTDTQYF. CDR3 nucleotides: TGTGCCAGCAGCGTAGGACTAGCGGGGGACACAGATACGCAGTATTTT.

A single count supports this clone. The rearrangement joins TRBV2 to TRBJ1-2, with D unclear. Germline V CDR1 and CDR2: SNHLY, FYNNEI. CDR3 length equals 12 residues. V lost 7 bases to trimming and J lost 4 bases, with 10 bases between them. In nucleotides, the CDR3 is TGTGCCAGCACGCTCCTGAGCTATGGCTACACCTTC. Protein product: CASTLLSYGYTF.

The chain is built from TRBV2 and TRBJ2-7; 8 nucleotides line up with TRBD2. Trimming at V came to 5 bases and at J to 2 bases, leaving 2 bases not matched to a gene. Germline lookup yields CDR1 SNHLY and CDR2 FYNNEI. This CDR3 is 13 amino acids long. Written as DNA, the CDR3 is TGTGCCAGCAGTTCCGGGGGGGCCTACGAGCAGTACTTC. Its protein is CASSSGGAYEQYF.

This clone was seen only once. The chain is built from TRBV4-1 and TRBJ2-7, with D tentatively TRBD1 (6 bases). The germline CDR1 and CDR2 sequences are MGHRA and YSYEKL. Trimming stripped 0 bases from V and 3 bases from J, with 9 bases between. The CDR3 sequence is 14 residues long. Written as DNA, the CDR3 is TGCGCCAGCAGCCAAGAAGGGACAATCTACGAGCAGTACTTC. Protein: CASSQEGTIYEQYF.

This chain uses TRBV9 with TRBJ2-3; D not resolved. Looked up from germline, CDR1 is SGDLS and CDR2 is YYNGEE. This CDR3 comprises 14 residues. The ends were cut back, 1 base at V and 2 bases at J, with 8 bases in the middle. CDR3 DNA: TGTGCCAGCAGCGTAACCGGAGACACAGATACGCAGTATTTT. Translating gives CASSVTGDTDTQYF. Full variable domain (rest looked up from reference TRBV9 and TRBJ2-3): DSGVTQTPKHLITATGQRVTLRCSPRSGDLSVYWYQQSLDQGLQFLIQYYNGEERAKGNILERFSAQQFPDLHSELNLSSLELGDSALYFCASSVTGDTDTQYFGPGTRLTVL.

The chain links TRBV5-1 to TRBJ2-1; D perhaps matches TRBD1 (5 bases). Germline assignment: CDR1 SGHRS and CDR2 YFSETQ. The length of the CDR3 is 16 residues. Between the trimmed V and J ends, which lost 0 bases and 4 bases, there was a span of 14 bases. CDR3 loop: CASSLDPTAQYNEQFF. The CDR3 nucleotides read TGCGCCAGCAGCTTGGATCCGACAGCACAATACAATGAGCAGTTCTTC. Combining the CDR3 with reference TRBV5-1 and TRBJ2-1 gives the whole variable domain KAGVTQTPRYLIKTRGQQVTLSCSPISGHRSVSWYQQTPGQGLQFLFEYFSETQRNKGNFPGRFSGRQFSNSRSEMNVSTLELGDSALYLCASSLDPTAQYNEQFFGPGTRLTVL.